Below, 17 T cell receptor beta chains from the same sample are listed, as sequenced in a study of T cells in Graves' hyperthyroidism and ophthalmopathy. RNA transcripts provided the source from which TCR beta CDR3 regions were amplified. The TCR CDR3 was amplified in a first-round RT-PCR using the HTBI primer set. TCRdb processed the multiplex PCR reads anew with MiXCR; each CDR3 protein has one entry. The profile shows hundreds of thousands of distinct CDR3 sequences, 15% to 20% of them singletons. The sequenced sample was blood. The source is a woman aged 45-60 years with Graves' hyperthyroidism that later progressed to Graves' ophthalmopathy.

A note on this clonotype: This may be a read error: a much more frequent sequence differs by one nucleotide. The chain uses TRBV12-3 or TRBV12-4 and TRBJ1-1, with D hard to call. There are 14 residues in the CDR3. DNA for the CDR3: TGTGCCGGCAGTTTGGACCTTCGGTCGACTGAAGCTTTCTTT. Its translation: CAGSLDLRSTEAFF.

This clonotype was counted many times. The chain links TRBV20-1 to TRBJ2-1; possible D gene TRBD1, 6 bases. CDR1 is DFQATT and CDR2 is SNEGSKA in the germline V gene (reference sequence). The CDR3 covers 14 residues. V was shortened by 1 base and J by 5 bases, with 12 bases between the two germline ends. The CDR3 sequence is CSARGHRAHNEQFF. The DNA of the CDR3 is TGCAGTGCTAGAGGTCACAGGGCCCACAATGAGCAGTTCTTC.

The chain joins TRBV7-9 to TRBJ1-2; possibly TRBD1 for D (6 bases). This CDR3 is built from 13 residues. Trimming stripped 11 bases from V and 1 base from J, with 14 bases between. Germline values: CDR1 SEHNR, CDR2 FQNEAQ (reference sequence). The CDR3 region is CAGGTNLNYGYTF. DNA for the CDR3: TGTGCCGGGGGGACAAATCTTAACTATGGCTACACCTTC.

This clonotype was counted at least ten times. V and J are TRBV20-1 and TRBJ1-1, with 7 bases that match TRBD1. Trimming at V came to 2 bases and at J to 6 bases, leaving 3 bases not matched to a gene. The CDR3 is 12 residues long. Germline values: CDR1 DFQATT, CDR2 SNEGSKA (reference sequence). The CDR3 DNA reads as TGCAGTGCTAGACAGGGGGTCGCTGAAGCTTTCTTT. Its protein is CSARQGVAEAFF.

This clonotype was counted at least ten times. The J gene is TRBJ1-2, the V gene TRBV12-3 or TRBV12-4, with no clear D. Between the trimmed V and J ends, which lost 6 bases and 4 bases, there was a span of 15 bases. This CDR3 spans 14 amino acids. CDR3 region: CASRVSGNSYGYTF. As DNA, the CDR3 is TGTGCCAGCAGAGTTTCAGGCAATTCCTATGGCTACACCTTC.

In its sample, this clonotype was seen many times. V is TRBV10-2 and J is TRBJ1-2; 7 bases agree with TRBD1. Germline V gives CDR1 WSHSY, CDR2 SAAADI. V was clipped by 0 bases and J by 8 bases; unmatched bases: 3. This CDR3 is 13 amino acids long. CDR3: CASSESTGQGYTF. The CDR3 coding sequence is TGCGCCAGCAGTGAGTCGACAGGGCAAGGCTACACCTTC.

The J gene is TRBJ2-7, the V gene TRBV19; a weak D match, TRBD1 (5 bases). CDR3 length: 14 amino acids. Germline V gives CDR1 LNHDA, CDR2 SQIVND (reference sequence). Trimming stripped 6 bases from V and 2 bases from J, with 14 bases between. The CDR3 is CASSPFVGPYEQYF. The CDR3 DNA reads TGTGCCAGTAGCCCCTTCGTGGGGCCCTACGAGCAGTACTTC.

CDR3 sequence (DNA): TGCAGTGCTACGGCGGGCAGTAGAGAGACCCAGTACTTC. Encoded protein: CSATAGSRETQYF. The chain uses TRBV20-1 and TRBJ2-5, with D possibly being TRBD2 (5 bases). There are 13 residues in the CDR3. The V end was cut by 4 bases, the J end by 4 bases, with 13 bases between. Germline V gives CDR1 DFQATT, CDR2 SNEGSKA (reference sequence).

This clonotype was seen a few times. The chain joins TRBV14 to TRBJ2-3, with D perhaps being TRBD1 or TRBD2 (5 bases each). Trimming took off 3 bases at V and 2 bases at J, with 15 bases between the two ends. The germline V gene has CDR1 SGHDN and CDR2 FVKESK. CDR3 length: 16 amino acids. The CDR3 here is CASSQARGGYTDTQYF. The CDR3 DNA sequence: TGTGCCAGCAGCCAGGCTCGGGGCGGCTACACAGATACGCAGTATTTT.

At least ten counts were recorded for this clonotype. The rearrangement links TRBV18 to TRBJ1-6, with D possibly TRBD1 on 5 matching bases. The CDR3 is 13 residues long. Trimming shortened V by 3 bases and J by 9 bases, and 9 bases separated the two germline ends. Germline V gene sequence: CDR1 KGHSH, CDR2 LQKENI. The CDR3 DNA sequence: TGTGCCAGCTCACCGCAGGGAGTTTCACCCCTCCACTTT. Translated: CASSPQGVSPLHF. Using reference TRBV18 and TRBJ1-6 for the parts outside the CDR3, the full variable domain is NAGVMQNPRHLVRRRGQEARLRCSPMKGHSHVYWYRQLPEEGLKFMVYLQKENIIDESGMPKERFSAEFPKEGPSILRIQQVVRGDSAAYFCASSPQGVSPLHFGNGTRLTVT.

In DNA form, the CDR3 reads TGCAGTGCTAGAGATCCTAGCGGGGGGAGAAGCTCCTACAATGAGCAGTTCTTC. Encoded protein: CSARDPSGGRSSYNEQFF. The V gene is TRBV20-1, the J gene TRBJ2-1, with TRBD2 identical over 11 bases. The trim removed 0 bases at V and 0 bases at J, leaving 7 bases unmatched. The CDR3 loop spans 18 amino acids. CDR1 and CDR2 (germline): DFQATT, SNEGSKA (reference sequence).

V usage is TRBV20-1 and J usage is TRBJ2-3, with 9 bases that match TRBD1. Germline lookup yields CDR1 DFQATT and CDR2 SNEGSKA (reference sequence). Trimming took 0 bases from V and 2 from J; bases not matched to a gene: 9. CDR3 length: 17 residues. CDR3 sequence reads: CSARDRDRVYTTDTQYF. CDR3 bases: TGCAGTGCTAGAGACCGGGACAGGGTCTACACCACAGATACGCAGTATTTT.

This chain links TRBV6-1 with TRBJ1-4; a possible D gene is TRBD1 (5 bases). This CDR3 spans 10 amino acids. Trimming shortened V by 6 bases and J by 12 bases, and 8 bases separated the two germline ends. Germline loops: CDR1 MNHNS, CDR2 SASEGT. The CDR3 is CASSQGELFF. CDR3 coding DNA: TGTGCCAGCAGCCAGGGTGAACTGTTTTTT.

This clonotype showed up just a few times. V usage is TRBV10-3 and J usage is TRBJ1-1; tentative D call: TRBD1 (5 bases). Trimming stripped 10 bases from V and 4 bases from J, with 13 bases between. The length of the CDR3 is 12 residues. Per germline, CDR1 ENHRY and CDR2 SYGVKD. The CDR3 spells CATGRGGTEAFF. In nucleotides, the CDR3 is TGTGCCACCGGGAGGGGCGGCACTGAAGCTTTCTTT.

The V call is TRBV20-1, the J call TRBJ1-4; D may be TRBD1 (5 bases). The V gene lost 3 bases and the J gene lost 6 bases, with 11 bases spanning the gap. The CDR3 has 13 residues. Germline V CDR1 and CDR2: DFQATT, SNEGSKA (reference sequence). The CDR3 sequence is CSARSRQYEKLFF. CDR3 in DNA: TGCAGTGCTAGGAGCCGACAGTATGAAAAACTGTTTTTT.

The CDR3 DNA reads TGCGCCAGCTCCGGTTTGGATAACTACGAGCAGTACTTC. It codes for CASSGLDNYEQYF. The chain is built from TRBV10-2 and TRBJ2-7; D is undetermined. Germline V lookup: CDR1 WSHSY, CDR2 SAAADI. Deletions cut 8 bases from V and 3 bases from J, with 14 bases between. The CDR3 is 13 residues long.

This clonotype was counted many times. The chain recombines TRBV18 with TRBJ2-7; D gene uncertain. V lost 3 bases, J lost 2 bases, and 8 bases lay in between. From germline, CDR1 is KGHSH and CDR2 LQKENI. This CDR3 contains 13 residues. DNA for the CDR3: TGTGCCAGCTCACCGTGGATAACCTACGAGCAGTACTTC. This sequence encodes CASSPWITYEQYF.